This T cell receptor (beta chain) is from a study of chemoradiotherapy in HPV16-positive cancers. Study-wide results and caveats: Non-HPV-specific T cells did not expand in tumors during treatment, whereas candidate HPV-specific clones and E7-related motifs did.

Assay: immunoSEQ multiplex PCR; the TCRdb copy retains only in-frame clones and omits some. The sample contains 4,500 to 7,000 clones, roughly 88% of which appear only once. Details on this clone: The target antigen is unknown.

Trimming left V 4 bases short and J 2 bases short, with 10 bases between. Germline assignment: CDR1 ENHRY and CDR2 SYGVKD. CDR3 size: 14 residues. The input for sequencing was blood, taken from a patient who underwent chemoradiotherapy. This chain uses TRBV10-3 with TRBJ2-3; TRBD2 is a possible D gene (5 bases). The sequence was obtained from a human donor with HPV-associated anogenital cancer. In DNA form, the CDR3 reads TGTGCCATCAGTGCTTCGGGATACACAGATACGCAGTATTTT. The encoded protein is CAISASGYTDTQYF.